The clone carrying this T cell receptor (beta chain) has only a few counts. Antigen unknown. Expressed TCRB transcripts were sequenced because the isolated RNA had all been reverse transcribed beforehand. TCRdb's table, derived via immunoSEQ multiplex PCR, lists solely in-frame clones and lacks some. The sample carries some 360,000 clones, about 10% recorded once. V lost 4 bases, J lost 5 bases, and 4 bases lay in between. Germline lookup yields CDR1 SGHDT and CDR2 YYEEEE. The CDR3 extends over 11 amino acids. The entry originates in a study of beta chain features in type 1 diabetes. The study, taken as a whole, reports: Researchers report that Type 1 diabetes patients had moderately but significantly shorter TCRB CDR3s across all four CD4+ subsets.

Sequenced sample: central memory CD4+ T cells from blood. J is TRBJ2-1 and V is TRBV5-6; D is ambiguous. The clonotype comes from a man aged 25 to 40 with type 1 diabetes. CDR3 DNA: TGTGCCAGCAGCGTCGACAATGAGCAGTTCTTC. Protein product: CASSVDNEQFF.